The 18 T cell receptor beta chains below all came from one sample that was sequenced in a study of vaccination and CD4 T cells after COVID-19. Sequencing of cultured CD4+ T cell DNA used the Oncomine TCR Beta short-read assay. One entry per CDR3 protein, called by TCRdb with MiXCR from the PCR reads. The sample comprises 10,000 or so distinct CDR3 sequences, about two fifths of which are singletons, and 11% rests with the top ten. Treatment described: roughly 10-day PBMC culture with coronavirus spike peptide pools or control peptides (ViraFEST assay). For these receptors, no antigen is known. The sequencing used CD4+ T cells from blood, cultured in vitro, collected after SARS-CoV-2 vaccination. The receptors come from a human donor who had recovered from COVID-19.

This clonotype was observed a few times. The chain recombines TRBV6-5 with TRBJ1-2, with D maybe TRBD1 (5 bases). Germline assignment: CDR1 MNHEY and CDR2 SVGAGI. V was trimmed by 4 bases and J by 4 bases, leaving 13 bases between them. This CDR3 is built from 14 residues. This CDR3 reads CASSSGGKGYGYTF. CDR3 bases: TGTGCCAGCAGTTCCGGGGGAAAGGGCTATGGCTACACCTTC.

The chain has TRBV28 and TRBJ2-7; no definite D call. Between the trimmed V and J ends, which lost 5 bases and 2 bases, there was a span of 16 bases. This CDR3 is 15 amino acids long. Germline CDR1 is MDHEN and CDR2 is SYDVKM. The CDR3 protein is CASSHSPGSTYEQYF. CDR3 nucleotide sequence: TGTGCCAGCAGTCATTCCCCGGGCAGTACCTACGAGCAGTACTTC.

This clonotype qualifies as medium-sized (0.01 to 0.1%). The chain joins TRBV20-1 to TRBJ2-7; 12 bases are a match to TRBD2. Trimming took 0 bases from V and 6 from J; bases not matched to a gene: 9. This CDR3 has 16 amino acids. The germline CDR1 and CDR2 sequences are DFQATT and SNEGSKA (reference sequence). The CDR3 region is CSARDYSGLAGSEQYF. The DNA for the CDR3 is TGCAGTGCTAGAGATTATTCCGGACTAGCGGGATCCGAGCAGTACTTC.

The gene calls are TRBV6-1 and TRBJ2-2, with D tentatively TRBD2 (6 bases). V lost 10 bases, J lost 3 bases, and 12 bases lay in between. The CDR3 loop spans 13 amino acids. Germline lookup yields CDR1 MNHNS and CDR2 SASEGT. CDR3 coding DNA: TGTGCCACCGGGGAGGTGGACACCGGGGAGCTGTTTTTT. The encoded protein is CATGEVDTGELFF.

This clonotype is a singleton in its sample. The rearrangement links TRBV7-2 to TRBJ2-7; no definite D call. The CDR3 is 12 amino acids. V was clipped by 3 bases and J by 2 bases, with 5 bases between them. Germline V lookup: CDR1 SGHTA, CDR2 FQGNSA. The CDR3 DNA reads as TGTGCCAGCAGCTTTCAGGCCTACGAGCAGTACTTC. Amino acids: CASSFQAYEQYF.

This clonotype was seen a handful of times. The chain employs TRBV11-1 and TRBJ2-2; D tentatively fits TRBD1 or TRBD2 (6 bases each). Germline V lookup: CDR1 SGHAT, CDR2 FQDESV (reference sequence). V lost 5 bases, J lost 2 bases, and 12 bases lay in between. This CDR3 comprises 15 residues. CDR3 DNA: TGTGCCAGCAGCCGCGGGACACGAAACACCGGGGAGCTGTTTTTT. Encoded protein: CASSRGTRNTGELFF.

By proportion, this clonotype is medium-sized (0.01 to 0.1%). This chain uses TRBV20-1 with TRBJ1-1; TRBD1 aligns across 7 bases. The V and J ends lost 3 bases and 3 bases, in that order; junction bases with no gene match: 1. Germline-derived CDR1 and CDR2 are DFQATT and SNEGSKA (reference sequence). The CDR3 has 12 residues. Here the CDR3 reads CSASDRDTEAFF. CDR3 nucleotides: TGCAGTGCTAGCGACAGGGACACTGAAGCTTTCTTT.

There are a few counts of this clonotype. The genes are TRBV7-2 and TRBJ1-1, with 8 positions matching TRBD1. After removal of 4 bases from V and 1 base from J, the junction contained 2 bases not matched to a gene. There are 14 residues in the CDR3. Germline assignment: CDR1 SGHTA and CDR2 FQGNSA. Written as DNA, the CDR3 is TGTGCCAGCAGCTCACAGGGGGGGAACACTGAAGCTTTCTTT. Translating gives CASSSQGGNTEAFF.

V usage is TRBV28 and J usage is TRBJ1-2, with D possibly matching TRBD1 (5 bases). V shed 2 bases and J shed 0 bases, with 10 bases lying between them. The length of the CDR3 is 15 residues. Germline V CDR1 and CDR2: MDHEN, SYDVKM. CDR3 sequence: CASSLIQGPNYGYTF. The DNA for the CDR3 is TGTGCCAGCAGTTTAATTCAGGGCCCTAACTATGGCTACACCTTC.

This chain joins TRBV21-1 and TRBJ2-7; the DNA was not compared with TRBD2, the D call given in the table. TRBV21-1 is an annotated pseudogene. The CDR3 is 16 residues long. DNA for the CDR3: TGTGCCAGCAGCAAATCCAACAGGGCCCCCACCTACGAGCAGTACTTC. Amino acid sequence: CASSKSNRAPTYEQYF.

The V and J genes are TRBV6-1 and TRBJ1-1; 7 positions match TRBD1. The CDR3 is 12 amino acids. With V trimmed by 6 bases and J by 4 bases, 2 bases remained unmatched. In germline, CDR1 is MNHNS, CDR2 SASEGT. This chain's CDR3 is CASRQGSTEAFF. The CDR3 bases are TGTGCCAGCAGACAGGGGAGCACTGAAGCTTTCTTT.

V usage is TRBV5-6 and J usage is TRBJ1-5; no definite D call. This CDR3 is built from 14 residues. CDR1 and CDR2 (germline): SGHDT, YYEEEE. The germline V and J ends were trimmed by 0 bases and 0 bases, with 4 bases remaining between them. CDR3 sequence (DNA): TGTGCCAGCAGCTTGGGGAATAGCAATCAGCCCCAGCATTTT. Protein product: CASSLGNSNQPQHF.

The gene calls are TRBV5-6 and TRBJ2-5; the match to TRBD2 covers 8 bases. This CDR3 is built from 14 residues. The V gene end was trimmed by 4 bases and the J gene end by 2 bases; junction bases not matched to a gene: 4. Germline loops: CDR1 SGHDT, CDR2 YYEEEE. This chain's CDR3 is CASSMTSAQETQYF. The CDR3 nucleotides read TGTGCCAGCAGCATGACTAGCGCACAAGAGACCCAGTACTTC.

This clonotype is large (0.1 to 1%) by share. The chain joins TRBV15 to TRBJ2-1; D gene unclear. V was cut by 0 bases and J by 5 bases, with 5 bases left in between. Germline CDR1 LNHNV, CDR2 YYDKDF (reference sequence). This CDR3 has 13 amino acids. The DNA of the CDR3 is TGTGCCACCAGCAGAGATCAGAACAATGAGCAGTTCTTC. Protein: CATSRDQNNEQFF.

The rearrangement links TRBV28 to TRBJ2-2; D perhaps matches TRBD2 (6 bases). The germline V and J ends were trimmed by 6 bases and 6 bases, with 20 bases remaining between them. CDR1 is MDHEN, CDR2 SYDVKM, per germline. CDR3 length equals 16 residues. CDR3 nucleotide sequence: TGTGCCAGCAGCCCTAGTCCCCCCTCGGGAGCCGGGGAGCTGTTTTTT. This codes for CASSPSPPSGAGELFF.

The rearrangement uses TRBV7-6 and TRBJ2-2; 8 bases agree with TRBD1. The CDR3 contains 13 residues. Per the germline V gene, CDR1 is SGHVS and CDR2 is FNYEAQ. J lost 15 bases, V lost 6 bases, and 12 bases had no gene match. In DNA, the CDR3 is TGTGCCAGCAGGCAACCCCCTGGACAGGGTTTGTTTTTT. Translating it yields CASRQPPGQGLFF.

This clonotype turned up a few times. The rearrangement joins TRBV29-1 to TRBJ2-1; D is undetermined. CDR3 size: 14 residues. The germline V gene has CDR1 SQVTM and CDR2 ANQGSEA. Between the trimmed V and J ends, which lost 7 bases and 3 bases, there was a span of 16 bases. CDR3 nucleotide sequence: TGCAGCGCTCCTTCGACCCTCATCTACAATGAGCAGTTCTTC. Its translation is CSAPSTLIYNEQFF.

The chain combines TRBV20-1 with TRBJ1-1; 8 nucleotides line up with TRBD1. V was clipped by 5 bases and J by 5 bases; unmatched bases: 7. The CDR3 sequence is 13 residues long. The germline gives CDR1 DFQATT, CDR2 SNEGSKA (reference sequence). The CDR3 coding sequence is TGCAGTGCTTCCGGACAGGGTTGGACTGAAGCTTTCTTT. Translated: CSASGQGWTEAFF.